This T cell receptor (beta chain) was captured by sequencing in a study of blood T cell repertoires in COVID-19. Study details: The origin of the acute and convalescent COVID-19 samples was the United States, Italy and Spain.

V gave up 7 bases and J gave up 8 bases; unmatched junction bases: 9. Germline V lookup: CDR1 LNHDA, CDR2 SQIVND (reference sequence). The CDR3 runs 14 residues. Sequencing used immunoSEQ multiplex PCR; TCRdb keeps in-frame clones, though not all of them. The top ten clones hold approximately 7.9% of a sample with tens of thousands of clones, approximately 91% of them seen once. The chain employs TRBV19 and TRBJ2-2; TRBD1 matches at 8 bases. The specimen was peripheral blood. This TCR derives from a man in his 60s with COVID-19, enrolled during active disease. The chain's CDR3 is CASMPGGASGELFF. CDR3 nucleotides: TGTGCCAGTATGCCAGGGGGCGCGTCGGGGGAGCTGTTTTTT.